This note documents a single T cell receptor beta chain sequence. Sequence at one end of the junction differs from germline and may be a read error. Germline V gene data show CDR1 as DFQATT and CDR2 as SNEGSKA (reference sequence). This CDR3 contains 14 residues. This record belongs to a study of T cells in Graves' hyperthyroidism and ophthalmopathy. Amplification targeted TCR beta CDR3 regions from RNA transcripts. The HTBI set primed first-round TCR CDR3 RT-PCR. Each CDR3 protein is one row after TCRdb ran MiXCR on the multiplex PCR reads. The table lists some 340,000 distinct CDR3 sequences, about an eighth of them singletons, with about 37% in the top ten.

The rearrangement links TRBV20-1 to TRBJ2-1, with a possible D match to TRBD2 (6 bases). This clonotype was sampled from a woman in her 40s with Graves' ophthalmopathy. Sample: blood. CDR3 protein: CSVRGSASYNEQSF. DNA for the CDR3: TGCAGTGTCCGGGGGAGCGCCTCCTACAATGAGCAGTCCTTC.